Listed below are T cell receptor beta chains from one sample, sequenced in a study of cytomegalovirus exposure and HLA in healthy donors. Data came from immunoSEQ multiplex PCR; TCRdb stores just in-frame clones and leaves some out. The sample has roughly 200,000 clones, around 86% seen once. Material: PBMCs. These receptors all stem from a man aged 25 to 40 in good health and CMV-seronegative. CDR3s include the opening cysteine and the closing phenylalanine or tryptophan.

j_gene	v_gene	CDR3aa
TRBJ2-1	TRBV5-4	CASSLGQSVLYNEQFF
TRBJ2-3	TRBV7-2	CASTHSGGYTQYF
TRBJ2-7	TRBV27	CASSPKGGWDRTYEQYF
TRBJ1-1	TRBV18	CASSPGRGNTEAFF
TRBJ2-1	TRBV19	CASSMWGLAASNEQFF
TRBJ1-3	TRBV6-5	CASILQGAAGNTIYF
TRBJ1-3	TRBV5-1	CASSLGGHGGNTIYF
TRBJ2-5	TRBV10-3	CATRGQSGGSKETQYF
TRBJ2-1	TRBV7-6	CASSVDRGRVGHEQFF
TRBJ2-2	TRBV5-5	CASSVAERGWTGELFF
TRBJ2-7	TRBV4-1	CASSQDWGRAYEQYF
TRBJ2-7	TRBV9	CASSVAERESSYEQYF
TRBJ2-5	TRBV27	CASVGRETQYF
TRBJ1-3	TRBV4-1	CASSSFLDRISSSGNTIYF
TRBJ2-7	TRBV5-5	CASSLGHTGSYEQYF
TRBJ2-3	TRBV11-2	CASSFTRGGLDTQYF
TRBJ2-5	TRBV10-3	CAISEFGRGGTQYF
TRBJ1-5	TRBV6-6	CASRRDTSNQPQHF
TRBJ2-7	TRBV7-6	CATSGPSGYEQYF
TRBJ1-2	TRBV30	CAWSPLNGYTF
TRBJ2-5	TRBV4-2	CASGEGLEETQYF
TRBJ2-3	TRBV4-2	CASSQADREVTDTQYF
TRBJ2-1	TRBV25-1	CASSASGTRVANEQFF
TRBJ2-7	TRBV10-3	CAISESRTGGYEQYF
TRBJ1-2	TRBV18	CASSPGQGGGYTF
TRBJ2-7	TRBV6-1	CASSGGTEPYEQYF
TRBJ1-3	TRBV5-1	CASRIGDTIYF
TRBJ1-2	TRBV30	CAWRGPGDNYGYTF
TRBJ2-5	TRBV4-3	CASSQDQVGRETQYF
TRBJ2-6	TRBV5-6	CASSTNRQVLSGANGLTF
TRBJ2-4	TRBV19	CASSIGQGRQYF
TRBJ2-5	TRBV5-1	CASSLVGGETQYF
TRBJ2-5	TRBV6-1	CASKQRGGQETQYF
TRBJ2-3	TRBV5-1	CASSPAGSGGNTDTQYF
TRBJ2-7	TRBV29-1	CSVGGQRYEQYF
TRBJ1-2	TRBV2	CASSSWEGCTF
TRBJ2-7	TRBV5-1	CASSSSGTPEDEQYF
TRBJ2-7	TRBV6-1	CASSEAQIGSRVYEQYF
TRBJ1-1	TRBV11-2	CASSWEGAEAFF
TRBJ2-7	TRBV10-3	CAISLSGRGYEQYF
TRBJ2-7	TRBV6-5	CASSRDRVEYF
TRBJ1-2	TRBV25-1	CASNPSGTLGGYTF
TRBJ1-2	TRBV5-8	CASSPQVGQNHYGYTF
TRBJ2-5	TRBV5-1	CASSLVGGETQYF
TRBJ2-2	TRBV4-2	CASSQASGNTGELFF
TRBJ1-3	TRBV19	CASSARRQGSGNTIYF
TRBJ1-1	TRBV28	CASSFQAHSDNTEAFF
TRBJ2-2	TRBV29-1	CSVETNTGELFF
TRBJ2-6	TRBV14	CASSPFYALALSGANVLTF
TRBJ2-3	TRBV7-9	CASSQTDTQYF
TRBJ2-2	TRBV11-2	CASSSDYVTGELFF
TRBJ2-7	TRBV7-6	CASSLHSRGLSYEQYF
TRBJ2-1	TRBV5-4	CASSWRRGPVFTEQFF
TRBJ2-1	TRBV18	CASSPRAWSYNEQFF
TRBJ2-1	TRBV2	CASMGWTDSYNEQFF
TRBJ2-7	TRBV27	CASSWDTSSYEQYF
TRBJ2-5	TRBV10-1	CASSLSLSETQYF
-	TRBV13	CASSSRTSGRYEQYF